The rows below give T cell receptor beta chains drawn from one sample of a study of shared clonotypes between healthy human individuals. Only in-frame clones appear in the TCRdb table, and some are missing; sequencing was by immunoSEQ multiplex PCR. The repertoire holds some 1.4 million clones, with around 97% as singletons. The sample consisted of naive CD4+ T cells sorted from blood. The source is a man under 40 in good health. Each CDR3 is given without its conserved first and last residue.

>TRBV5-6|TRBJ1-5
ASSFTGQGRNQPQH
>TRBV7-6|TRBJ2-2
ASSLRWTANTGELF
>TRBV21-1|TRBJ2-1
ASSKQGGEQF
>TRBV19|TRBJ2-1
ASSKRASRAGIYNEQF
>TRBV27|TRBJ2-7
ASSFQGGSYEQY
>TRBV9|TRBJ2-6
ASSTRTGRPDSGANVLT
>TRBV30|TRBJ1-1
AWSFGGRAKGAEAF
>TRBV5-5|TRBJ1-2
ASSFESYGYT
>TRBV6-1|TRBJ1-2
ASSERSVRGYT
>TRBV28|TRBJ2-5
ASELGAGKTQY
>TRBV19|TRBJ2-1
ASRSSGNNEQF
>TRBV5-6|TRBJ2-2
ASSLIFWKGDTGELF
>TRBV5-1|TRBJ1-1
ASSGQGARNTEAF
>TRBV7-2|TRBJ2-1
ASSLAGLAGNNEQF
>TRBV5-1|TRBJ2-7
ASSPISGGLIGEQY
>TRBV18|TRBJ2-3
ASSPVGGPTDTQY
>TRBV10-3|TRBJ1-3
AISDSSGNTIY
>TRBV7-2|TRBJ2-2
ASSISGTGVGELF
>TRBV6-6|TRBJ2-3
ASSGDRGTDTQY
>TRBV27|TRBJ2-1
ASKRTGGTSGMVGNEQF
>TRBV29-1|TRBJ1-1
SVEAAPNTEAF
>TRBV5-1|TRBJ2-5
ASSLVGAQETQY